These 27 T cell receptor beta chains were all obtained from the same sample, sequenced in a study of T-cell reconstitution after alpha-beta-depleted transplantation in children (dated by TCRdb to 2015 to 2016). Library method: PCR. Sequencing used an Illumina HiSeq 2500. Molecular barcoding was employed in the preparation of TCR libraries, with unique molecular identifiers being used to normalize TCRbeta repertoire quantification. Clones were called with MiXCR by TCRdb after fastp trimmed the public reads at Q25, and only in-frame beta chains were retained. Entries that share a CDR3 protein sequence are merged under the most common genes and DNA. A total of 250,000 to 400,000 distinct CDR3 sequences appear in this sample, approximately 23% of them only once. Roughly 9.8% of the sample rests with the top ten. Reading the label with the study, this specimen's treatment or condition is: allogeneic hematopoietic cell transplantation with graft depleted of TCRalphabeta T cells and CD19 B cells.

The sequencing used PBMCs, mostly from graft donor cells, collected 180 days after TCRalphabeta/CD19-depleted stem cell transplant. Every receptor here comes from a male patient younger than 18 who had a stem cell transplant for acute lymphoblastic leukemia, so the T cells may come from the graft donor.

The chain has TRBV5-6 and TRBJ2-3; 15 bases align to TRBD2. After removal of 4 bases from V and 5 bases from J, the junction contained 5 bases not matched to a gene. This CDR3 region has 16 residues. Looked up from germline, CDR1 is SGHDT and CDR2 is YYEEEE. In DNA form, the CDR3 reads TGTGCCAGCAGCGAATTGGGACTAGCGGGAGGAGATACGCAGTATTTT. It specifies CASSELGLAGGDTQYF.

The chain joins TRBV5-1 to TRBJ2-7; D may be TRBD1 (5 bases). V was shortened by 1 base and J by 2 bases, with 19 bases between the two germline ends. This CDR3 contains 17 residues. Germline CDR1 SGHRS, CDR2 YFSETQ. CDR3 amino acids: CASSLSLGQLYPYEQYF. The CDR3 nucleotides read TGCGCCAGCAGCTTGTCCTTGGGGCAGTTGTACCCCTACGAGCAGTACTTC.

This clonotype has a handful of counts. This chain links TRBV25-1 with TRBJ1-6, with 8 bases lining up with TRBD1. Germline trimming cut 1 base from V and 7 bases from J; bases unmatched to any gene: 3. CDR3 length: 15 residues. Germline loops: CDR1 MGHDK, CDR2 SYGVNS. The CDR3: CASSEWTGINSPLHF. The CDR3 nucleotides are TGTGCCAGCAGTGAATGGACAGGGATCAATTCACCCCTCCACTTT. Combining the CDR3 with reference TRBV25-1 and TRBJ1-6 gives the whole variable domain EADIYQTPRYLVIGTGKKITLECSQTMGHDKMYWYQQDPGMELHLIHYSYGVNSTEKGDLSSESTVSRIRTEHFPLTLESARPSHTSQYLCASSEWTGINSPLHFGNGTRLTVT.

This clonotype was picked up one time. V is TRBV29-1 and J is TRBJ2-2, with a weak D call TRBD1 (5 bases). Germline CDR1 SQVTM, CDR2 ANQGSEA. V lost 7 bases and J lost 0, with 9 bases in between. CDR3 size: 13 residues. The CDR3 bases are TGCAGCGGACAGACCCCGAACACCGGGGAGCTGTTTTTT. Amino acids: CSGQTPNTGELFF.

This clonotype was seen a handful of times. The gene calls are TRBV29-1 and TRBJ2-7; TRBD1 might be the D (5 bases). The germline V gene has CDR1 SQVTM and CDR2 ANQGSEA. The CDR3 contains 12 residues. Between the trimmed V and J ends, which lost 5 bases and 6 bases, there was a span of 14 bases. CDR3 sequence reads: CSVCSGFSEQYF. The CDR3 DNA follows: TGCAGCGTTTGTTCAGGGTTTTCCGAGCAGTACTTC.

This clonotype came up a few times. The CDR3 DNA follows: TGTGCCAGCAGCTTGCTAGGGGGCCACTATGGCTACACCTTC. This codes for CASSLLGGHYGYTF. The chain combines TRBV5-4 with TRBJ1-2; 7 bases are a match to TRBD1. CDR1 SGHNT and CDR2 YYREEE come from the germline V gene (reference sequence). CDR3 size: 14 residues. The trim removed 1 base at V and 3 bases at J, leaving 3 bases unmatched.

This clonotype was detected only a few times. The V gene is TRBV7-9, the J gene TRBJ2-1, with 10 nucleotides matching TRBD2. The CDR3 extends over 16 amino acids. Germline V lookup: CDR1 SEHNR, CDR2 FQNEAQ (reference sequence). Losses at the gene ends were 5 bases for V and 8 bases for J; bases not matched to a gene: 12. The CDR3, as DNA: TGTGCCAGCAGCGGACGGACTAGCGGCTTCGTGTATGAGCAGTTCTTC. Protein: CASSGRTSGFVYEQFF.

The chain joins TRBV19 to TRBJ2-2; D is unresolved. CDR3 length: 14 residues. The germline gives CDR1 LNHDA, CDR2 SQIVND (reference sequence). The germline V and J ends were trimmed by 3 bases and 3 bases, with 8 bases remaining between them. The CDR3 DNA sequence: TGTGCCAGTAGTATCGGGCCCTACACCGGGGAGCTGTTTTTT. Residues: CASSIGPYTGELFF.

The V and J genes are TRBV5-1 and TRBJ2-5, with D possibly matching TRBD1 (6 bases). The V end was cut by 0 bases, the J end by 5 bases, with 11 bases between. Germline lookup yields CDR1 SGHRS and CDR2 YFSETQ. This CDR3 is 14 amino acids long. The CDR3 DNA reads as TGCGCCAGCAGCTTGGCATCAGGGGTGGAGACCCAGTACTTC. Translation: CASSLASGVETQYF.

CDR3 nucleotide sequence: TGTGCCAGCACCCCAGGGGGGGATGACACCGGGGAGCTGTTTTTT. Its translation: CASTPGGDDTGELFF. J is TRBJ2-2 and V is TRBV28, with D possibly called TRBD1 or TRBD2 (7 bases each). Per germline, CDR1 MDHEN and CDR2 SYDVKM. V was shortened by 7 bases and J by 3 bases, with 15 bases between the two germline ends. The CDR3 consists of 15 residues.

This rearrangement joins TRBV5-1 to TRBJ2-2; D possibly corresponds to TRBD2 (6 bases). The CDR3 has 15 residues. V gave up 1 base and J gave up 7 bases, with 14 bases separating them. Germline lookup yields CDR1 SGHRS and CDR2 YFSETQ. CDR3 DNA sequence: TGCGCCAGCAGCTTGTTGCGGGAAGGTATCGGGGAGCTGTTTTTT. Translation gives CASSLLREGIGELFF.

This clonotype was seen only a few times. This chain uses TRBV11-2 with TRBJ2-7; 10 bases map to TRBD2. The trim removed 3 bases at V and 0 bases at J, leaving 11 bases unmatched. Germline V gene lookup returns CDR1 SGHAT and CDR2 FQNNGV. This CDR3 has 18 residues. The DNA for the CDR3 is TGTGCCAGCAGCTTGATAGCGGGAGGAGCTGGGAGCTCCTACGAGCAGTACTTC. It translates to CASSLIAGGAGSSYEQYF.

This chain uses TRBV6-1 with TRBJ2-7, with 13 bases matching TRBD2. V was clipped by 5 bases and J by 3 bases; unmatched bases: 10. CDR3 length equals 17 residues. Germline V lookup: CDR1 MNHNS, CDR2 SASEGT. The CDR3 sequence is CASSPGLAGLRVYEQYF. The CDR3 region has the DNA TGTGCCAGCAGTCCGGGACTAGCGGGGCTCCGCGTCTACGAGCAGTACTTC.

This clonotype was seen more than once but under ten times. The chain joins TRBV6-5 to TRBJ2-5; D could derive from TRBD1 or TRBD2 (5 bases each). CDR3 size: 14 residues. V lost 1 base and J 5 bases, leaving 11 bases between the germline ends. CDR1 is MNHEY, CDR2 SVGAGI, per germline. This CDR3 is CASSYFQGRETQYF. Written as DNA, the CDR3 is TGTGCCAGCAGTTACTTTCAGGGACGGGAGACCCAGTACTTC.

This clonotype came up a few times. V usage is TRBV5-1 and J usage is TRBJ1-2, with D hard to call. The CDR3 totals 13 residues. V was cut by 3 bases and J by 2 bases, with 8 bases left in between. Germline V CDR1 and CDR2: SGHRS, YFSETQ. The CDR3 here is CASSSLGNYGYTF. DNA for the CDR3: TGCGCCAGCAGCTCATTAGGGAACTATGGCTACACCTTC.

This clonotype was counted only a few times. V is TRBV6-5 and J is TRBJ2-1, with TRBD2 matching over 7 bases. After removal of 5 bases from V and 14 bases from J, the junction contained 15 bases not matched to a gene. The CDR3 spans 14 residues. Germline V gene lookup returns CDR1 MNHEY and CDR2 SVGAGI. CDR3 DNA: TGTGCCAGCAGTACCCCCACTGGGACTACCAAGGAGTTCTTC. Translating gives CASSTPTGTTKEFF.

This clonotype turned up a few times. V is TRBV5-1 and J is TRBJ2-1, with 8 bases that match TRBD2. CDR3 size: 19 residues. After removal of 0 bases from V and 0 bases from J, the junction contained 11 bases not matched to a gene. From germline, CDR1 is SGHRS and CDR2 YFSETQ. The CDR3 here is CASSLVLGSGTSSYNEQFF. The DNA of the CDR3 is TGCGCCAGCAGCTTGGTCCTAGGATCCGGGACTAGCTCCTACAATGAGCAGTTCTTC.

A single count supports this clonotype. With a much larger clone just one base away, this may be a read error. The rearrangement links TRBV5-6 to TRBJ2-7; no clear D gene. With 3 bases removed from V and 5 bases from J, the gap between germline ends came to 12 bases. This CDR3 spans 13 amino acids. Germline CDR1 is SGHDT and CDR2 is YYEEEE. The CDR3 nucleotides read TGTGCCAGCAGCTCAAACGATGGCAACGAGCAGTACTTC. Amino acids: CASSSNDGNEQYF. The full variable domain, in which reference TRBV5-6 and TRBJ2-7 provide the parts outside the CDR3, is DAGVTQSPTHLIKTRGQQVTLRCSPKSGHDTVSWYQQALGQGPQFIFQYYEEEERQRGNFPDRFSGHQFPNYSSELNVNALLLGDSALYLCASSSNDGNEQYFGPGTRLTVT.

This chain uses TRBV6-1 with TRBJ2-5, with D perhaps TRBD2 (5 bases). Germline values: CDR1 MNHNS, CDR2 SASEGT. Trimming left V 6 bases short and J 0 bases short, with 11 bases between. The CDR3 runs 14 residues. The CDR3 loop is CASSLRLHQETQYF. The CDR3 DNA follows: TGTGCCAGCAGCCTACGACTACACCAAGAGACCCAGTACTTC.

V and J are TRBV5-1 and TRBJ2-5; 7 bases align to TRBD2. This CDR3 is 15 amino acids long. The V and J ends lost 5 bases and 0 bases, in that order; junction bases with no gene match: 7. Germline-derived CDR1 and CDR2 are SGHRS and YFSETQ. As DNA, the CDR3 is TGCGCCAGCAGGGTCTTAGCGGGTAACCAAGAGACCCAGTACTTC. The encoded protein is CASRVLAGNQETQYF.

The chain couples TRBV19 to TRBJ1-5; a possible D gene is TRBD1 (6 bases). V dropped 1 base and J dropped 1 base, with 20 bases sitting between them. The CDR3 is made up of 19 amino acids. Germline V gene data show CDR1 as LNHDA and CDR2 as SQIVND (reference sequence). The DNA of the CDR3 is TGTGCCAGTAGTATAGTGGCTTGGGGACATGGGATAAGCAATCAGCCCCAGCATTTT. It is translated as CASSIVAWGHGISNQPQHF.

The chain joins TRBV19 to TRBJ2-7; D remains ambiguous. CDR3 size: 13 residues. Germline-derived CDR1 and CDR2 are LNHDA and SQIVND (reference sequence). Trimming left V 4 bases short and J 0 bases short, with 7 bases between. The CDR3 DNA reads TGTGCCAGTAGTAACCAGATCTCCTACGAGCAGTACTTC. Translated: CASSNQISYEQYF.

This clonotype was seen only a few times. The genes are TRBV10-3 and TRBJ2-1; TRBD2 might be the D (6 bases). CDR1 is ENHRY and CDR2 is SYGVKD in the germline V gene. V was cut by 4 bases and J by 9 bases, with 7 bases left in between. This CDR3 is built from 11 residues. The CDR3 nucleotides are TGTGCCATCAGTGCCGGGGGTGAGCAGTTCTTC. Translation: CAISAGGEQFF.

This clonotype was detected a few times. V usage is TRBV28 and J usage is TRBJ2-5; 9 bases fit TRBD2. Per germline, CDR1 MDHEN and CDR2 SYDVKM. V shed 1 base, J shed 5 bases, and the junction held 11 bases outside the gene matches. CDR3 length: 17 amino acids. The CDR3 spells CASSLFILGAGGETQYF. The CDR3 DNA reads as TGTGCCAGCAGTTTATTCATCCTAGGGGCGGGGGGGGAGACCCAGTACTTC.

This clonotype was counted a few times. The chain recombines TRBV7-3 with TRBJ2-3; no definite D call. V lost 3 bases and J 4 bases, leaving 11 bases between the germline ends. The germline CDR1 and CDR2 sequences are SGHTA and FQGTGA. The CDR3 covers 14 residues. The CDR3 DNA is TGTGCCAGCAGCTTGTGGGGATTCCCAGATACGCAGTATTTT. Its translation is CASSLWGFPDTQYF.

The V gene is TRBV7-9, the J gene TRBJ2-1; 14 bases align to TRBD2. The CDR3 is made up of 16 amino acids. Per the germline V gene, CDR1 is SEHNR and CDR2 is FQNEAQ (reference sequence). V lost 6 bases to trimming and J lost 2 bases; unmatched junction nucleotides: 3. The CDR3 nucleotides are TGTGCCAGCAGACTGGGACTAGCGGGGGCCTACAATGAGCAGTTCTTC. It translates to CASRLGLAGAYNEQFF. Complete variable domain (other parts from reference TRBV7-9 and TRBJ2-1): DTGVSQNPRHKITKRGQNVTFRCDPISEHNRLYWYRQTLGQGPEFLTYFQNEAQLEKSRLLSDRFSAERPKGSFSTLEIQRTEQGDSAMYLCASRLGLAGAYNEQFFGPGTRLTVL.

The CDR3 sequence: CATARTRHGNEQFF. DNA for the CDR3: TGTGCCACCGCCCGGACACGTCATGGCAATGAGCAGTTCTTC. The V gene is TRBV24-1, the J gene TRBJ2-1; D possibly corresponds to TRBD1 (5 bases). CDR1 and CDR2 from the germline V gene are KGHDR and SFDVKD. The germline V and J ends were trimmed by 9 bases and 6 bases, with 17 bases remaining between them. This CDR3 is 14 amino acids long.